The 26 T cell receptor beta chains below were found in one sample sequenced in a study of blood T cell repertoires in COVID-19. The data were produced by immunoSEQ multiplex PCR, yet TCRdb's version contains in-frame clones alone and is incomplete. Of roughly 300,000 clones in the sample, 65% to 90% were seen once. The specimen sequenced was PBMCs or T cells enriched from blood (not recorded which). These receptor sequences come from a young man who had recovered from COVID-19.

The J gene is TRBJ2-7, the V gene TRBV4-2; D possibly corresponds to TRBD1 (5 bases). Germline V CDR1 and CDR2: LGHNA, YNFKEQ. V shed 1 base and J shed 0 bases, with 13 bases lying between them. The CDR3 runs to 16 residues. DNA for the CDR3: TGTGCCAGCAGCCAAGTCCAGGGCCAGGGCTCCTACGAGCAGTACTTC. As protein: CASSQVQGQGSYEQYF.

The chain couples TRBV2 to TRBJ1-5, with 9 bases identical to TRBD1. The trim removed 5 bases at V and 8 bases at J, leaving 7 bases unmatched. The CDR3 sequence is 14 residues long. Germline CDR1 is SNHLY and CDR2 is FYNNEI. CDR3 residues: CASSLTGGEEPQHF. As DNA, the CDR3 is TGTGCCAGCAGTCTAACAGGGGGCGAGGAGCCCCAGCATTTT.

CDR3 sequence (DNA): TGTGCCAGCAGCCACCCTTTCAGGGGGCGCGGCCTCCACGAGCAGTACTTC. Translation: CASSHPFRGRGLHEQYF. The chain uses TRBV4-2 and TRBJ2-7; 8 bases match TRBD1. With 3 bases clipped from V and 5 bases from J, the junction kept 15 bases outside the gene matches. The germline gives CDR1 LGHNA, CDR2 YNFKEQ. This CDR3 contains 17 residues.

This clone appeared a few times. This chain uses TRBV19 with TRBJ2-7, with D perhaps matching TRBD2 (5 bases). V was shortened by 2 bases and J by 0 bases, with 20 bases between the two germline ends. The CDR3 totals 18 residues. Germline V gives CDR1 LNHDA, CDR2 SQIVND (reference sequence). The CDR3 here is CASSIRTPNPPNSYEQYF. CDR3 coding DNA: TGTGCCAGTAGTATAAGGACTCCGAATCCTCCCAACTCCTACGAGCAGTACTTC. The full variable domain, in which reference TRBV19 and TRBJ2-7 provide the parts outside the CDR3, is DGGITQSPKYLFRKEGQNVTLSCEQNLNHDAMYWYRQDPGQGLRLIYYSQIVNDFQKGDIAEGYSVSREKKESFPLTVTSAQKNPTAFYLCASSIRTPNPPNSYEQYFGPGTRLTVT.

The CDR3 DNA is TGTGCCAGCAGTCGAGGCATCCTCCACAATGAGCAGTTCTTC. This translates into CASSRGILHNEQFF. V is TRBV27 and J is TRBJ2-1; no definite D call. Trimming removed 5 bases at V and 5 bases at J, with 13 bases between. This CDR3 region has 14 residues. CDR1 MNHEY and CDR2 SMNVEV come from the germline V gene (reference sequence).

The chain employs TRBV5-8 and TRBJ1-3; 7 bases fit TRBD1. The CDR3 runs to 15 residues. Trimming at V came to 9 bases and at J to 0 bases, leaving 9 bases not matched to a gene. The germline gives CDR1 SGHTS, CDR2 YDEGEE. CDR3: CAIPPQGVSGNTIYF. The CDR3 region has the DNA TGTGCCATCCCCCCTCAGGGGGTCTCTGGAAACACCATATATTTT.

This chain joins TRBV5-1 and TRBJ1-2; TRBD1 agrees at 8 bases. Germline values: CDR1 SGHRS, CDR2 YFSETQ. After removal of 4 bases from V and 6 bases from J, the junction contained 8 bases not matched to a gene. The CDR3 loop spans 14 amino acids. CDR3 amino acids: CASSPRTGRDGYTF. CDR3 coding DNA: TGCGCCAGCAGCCCTCGGACAGGGCGGGATGGCTACACCTTC.

This chain's CDR3 is CASSTNRGVDEQYF. CDR3 bases: TGTGCCAGCAGCACCAACAGGGGAGTCGACGAGCAGTACTTC. The gene calls are TRBV5-6 and TRBJ2-7, with 7 bases matching TRBD1. V lost 4 bases and J lost 5; bases outside the gene matches: 9. The CDR3 covers 14 residues. Germline V gives CDR1 SGHDT, CDR2 YYEEEE. Full variable domain (rest looked up from reference TRBV5-6 and TRBJ2-7): DAGVTQSPTHLIKTRGQQVTLRCSPKSGHDTVSWYQQALGQGPQFIFQYYEEEERQRGNFPDRFSGHQFPNYSSELNVNALLLGDSALYLCASSTNRGVDEQYFGPGTRLTVT.

This chain links TRBV5-6 with TRBJ2-5, with D unclear. The CDR3 loop spans 13 amino acids. Trimming cost V 0 bases and J 3 bases, with 6 bases left between them. CDR1 SGHDT and CDR2 YYEEEE come from the germline V gene. This CDR3 reads CASSLDLEETQYF. The CDR3 DNA reads TGTGCCAGCAGCTTGGATCTCGAAGAGACCCAGTACTTC.

The chain links TRBV10-2 to TRBJ1-6; 9 bases are shared with TRBD1. J lost 8 bases, V lost 6 bases, and 8 bases had no gene match. The CDR3 length is 15 residues. CDR1 and CDR2 (germline): WSHSY, SAAADI. The DNA for the CDR3 is TGCGCCAGCAGGAGACAGGGGGAAGTAGATTCACCCCTCCACTTT. Translation: CASRRQGEVDSPLHF.

This sequence joins TRBV20-1 and TRBJ1-2; 7 positions match TRBD1. This CDR3 spans 18 amino acids. Trimming removed 3 bases from V and 0 bases from J; junction bases left unmatched: 16. The germline V gene has CDR1 DFQATT and CDR2 SNEGSKA (reference sequence). In DNA, the CDR3 is TGCAGTGCTAGTCCGCCCAGCGGACAGGTAAAAGCTAACTATGGCTACACCTTC. Amino acids: CSASPPSGQVKANYGYTF.

In this sample, this clone turned up once. V gene TRBV6-2 or TRBV6-3 combines with J gene TRBJ2-2; 11 nucleotides match TRBD2. Per the germline V gene, CDR1 is MNHEY and CDR2 is SVGEGT. The CDR3 is 16 residues long. V dropped 2 bases and J dropped 5; count of bases not matched to a gene: 4. This CDR3 reads CASSYGRTSGTGELFF. The CDR3 DNA reads as TGTGCCAGCAGTTACGGAAGGACTAGCGGGACCGGGGAGCTGTTTTTT.

As regards this clone: Different DNA sequences within this sample yield the same CDR3. The V gene is TRBV5-1, the J gene TRBJ2-1, with a tentative D call TRBD2 (5 bases). Looked up from germline, CDR1 is SGHRS and CDR2 is YFSETQ. With 0 bases removed from V and 2 bases from J, the gap between germline ends came to 6 bases. This CDR3 region has 14 residues. This CDR3 is CASSLGGPYNEQFF. The DNA for the CDR3 is TGCGCCAGCAGCTTGGGCGGGCCCTACAATGAGCAGTTCTTC.

This chain uses TRBV4-1 with TRBJ2-4; 10 nucleotides line up with TRBD2. Germline V gene sequence: CDR1 MGHRA, CDR2 YSYEKL. CDR3 length: 17 amino acids. The junction had 5 bases not matched to a gene; V was cut back by 3 bases and J by 0 bases. CDR3 protein: CASSHPSGRGAKNIQYF. CDR3 nucleotide sequence: TGCGCCAGCAGCCACCCCAGCGGGAGGGGAGCCAAAAACATTCAGTACTTC.

The chain carries TRBV28 and TRBJ1-5; D is unresolved. Germline CDR1 and CDR2: MDHEN and SYDVKM. The V gene lost 3 bases and the J gene lost 2 bases, with 8 bases spanning the gap. There are 14 residues in the CDR3. The CDR3: CASSLVRGNQPQHF. The CDR3 nucleotides are TGTGCCAGCAGTTTGGTCCGGGGCAATCAGCCCCAGCATTTT.

This chain links TRBV19 with TRBJ1-1; D is possibly TRBD1 (6 bases). This CDR3 region has 14 residues. V gave up 5 bases and J gave up 4 bases, with 14 bases separating them. Germline V gene sequence: CDR1 LNHDA, CDR2 SQIVND (reference sequence). The CDR3 here is CASSLGAWFTEAFF. In nucleotides, the CDR3 is TGTGCCAGTAGTTTGGGGGCTTGGTTCACTGAAGCTTTCTTT.

This chain uses TRBV7-9 with TRBJ2-3; D perhaps matches TRBD1 (5 bases). CDR1 is SEHNR and CDR2 is FQNEAQ in the germline V gene (reference sequence). The CDR3 runs 13 residues. V lost 9 bases and J lost 1, with 11 bases in between. CDR3 protein: CASKTERTDTQYF. The CDR3 region has the DNA TGTGCCAGTAAGACAGAGCGCACAGATACGCAGTATTTT. Based on the CDR3 plus reference TRBV7-9 and TRBJ2-3, the full variable domain is DTGVSQNPRHKITKRGQNVTFRCDPISEHNRLYWYRQTLGQGPEFLTYFQNEAQLEKSRLLSDRFSAERPKGSFSTLEIQRTEQGDSAMYLCASKTERTDTQYFGPGTRLTVL.

This chain links TRBV28 with TRBJ2-1, with 7 bases fitting TRBD2. V shed 1 base, J shed 6 bases, and the junction held 3 bases outside the gene matches. This CDR3 comprises 14 residues. Germline assignment: CDR1 MDHEN and CDR2 SYDVKM. This CDR3 reads CASSLYSGGNEQFF. CDR3 nucleotide sequence: TGTGCCAGCAGTTTATATTCGGGGGGCAATGAGCAGTTCTTC.

V and J are TRBV7-2 and TRBJ2-3, with 10 positions matching TRBD2. The CDR3 spans 18 residues. Germline CDR1 is SGHTA and CDR2 is FQGNSA. J gave up 1 base and V 5 bases, and 12 bases lay outside the gene matches. This chain's CDR3 is CASSGGGGLAGGTDTQYF. The CDR3 nucleotides are TGTGCCAGCAGCGGGGGAGGAGGGCTAGCGGGAGGCACAGATACGCAGTATTTT. Complete variable domain (other parts from reference TRBV7-2 and TRBJ2-3): GAGVSQSPSNKVTEKGKDVELRCDPISGHTALYWYRQSLGQGLEFLIYFQGNSAPDKSGLPSDRFSAERTGGSVSTLTIQRTQQEDSAVYLCASSGGGGLAGGTDTQYFGPGTRLTVL.

This chain uses TRBV10-3 with TRBJ2-7; TRBD1 is a possible D gene (6 bases). Germline lookup yields CDR1 ENHRY and CDR2 SYGVKD. V shed 0 bases and J shed 2 bases, with 11 bases lying between them. The CDR3 has 15 amino acids. CDR3 DNA sequence: TGTGCCATCAGTGAGTCCGGGACAAAGGCCTACGAGCAGTACTTC. Residues: CAISESGTKAYEQYF.

This clone is a singleton in its sample. The chain joins TRBV12-3 or TRBV12-4 to TRBJ2-3; the D gene is possibly TRBD1 (6 bases). The CDR3 totals 13 residues. The V gene lost 6 bases and the J gene lost 0 bases, with 7 bases spanning the gap. The CDR3 DNA reads as TGTGCCAGCAGACAGGGAAGCACAGATACGCAGTATTTT. Translated: CASRQGSTDTQYF.

The count of this clone is one. The rearrangement uses TRBV2 and TRBJ2-7; tentative D call: TRBD1 (5 bases). The V gene lost 5 bases and the J gene lost 2 bases, with 13 bases spanning the gap. From germline, CDR1 is SNHLY and CDR2 FYNNEI. The CDR3 is made up of 14 amino acids. For the CDR3, the DNA is TGTGCCAGCAGTATCACGACAGTAACCTACGAGCAGTACTTC. Its translation: CASSITTVTYEQYF.

V is TRBV11-2 and J is TRBJ2-3, with D perhaps matching TRBD2 (6 bases). Trimming took off 1 base at V and 3 bases at J, with 11 bases between the two ends. The CDR3 length is 15 residues. Germline V gene lookup returns CDR1 SGHAT and CDR2 FQNNGV. The CDR3 loop is CASSLVNLATDTQYF. In DNA form, the CDR3 reads TGTGCCAGCAGCTTAGTCAACCTAGCGACAGATACGCAGTATTTT.

The chain couples TRBV24-1 to TRBJ2-2; the D gene is possibly TRBD2 (5 bases). This CDR3 spans 15 amino acids. Germline V CDR1 and CDR2: KGHDR, SFDVKD. V was shortened by 6 bases and J by 5 bases, with 15 bases between the two germline ends. The CDR3 DNA is TGTGCCACCAGTCAATCCACTAGGGCGACCGGGGAGCTGTTTTTT. It yields the protein CATSQSTRATGELFF.

The chain couples TRBV2 to TRBJ1-5, with 9 positions matching TRBD1. V shed 6 bases, J shed 11 bases, and the junction held 8 bases outside the gene matches. This CDR3 has 13 residues. Germline-derived CDR1 and CDR2 are SNHLY and FYNNEI. The CDR3 loop is CASSRDREGSQHF. For the CDR3, the DNA is TGTGCCAGCAGCAGGGACAGGGAAGGTTCCCAGCATTTT.

This chain links TRBV9 with TRBJ2-1; tentative D call: TRBD2 (6 bases). V was pared by 3 bases and J by 5 bases, with 12 bases between. The germline V gene has CDR1 SGDLS and CDR2 YYNGEE. This CDR3 comprises 14 residues. The CDR3 sequence: CASSETSQNNEQFF. The CDR3 coding sequence is TGTGCCAGCAGCGAGACTAGTCAGAACAATGAGCAGTTCTTC.